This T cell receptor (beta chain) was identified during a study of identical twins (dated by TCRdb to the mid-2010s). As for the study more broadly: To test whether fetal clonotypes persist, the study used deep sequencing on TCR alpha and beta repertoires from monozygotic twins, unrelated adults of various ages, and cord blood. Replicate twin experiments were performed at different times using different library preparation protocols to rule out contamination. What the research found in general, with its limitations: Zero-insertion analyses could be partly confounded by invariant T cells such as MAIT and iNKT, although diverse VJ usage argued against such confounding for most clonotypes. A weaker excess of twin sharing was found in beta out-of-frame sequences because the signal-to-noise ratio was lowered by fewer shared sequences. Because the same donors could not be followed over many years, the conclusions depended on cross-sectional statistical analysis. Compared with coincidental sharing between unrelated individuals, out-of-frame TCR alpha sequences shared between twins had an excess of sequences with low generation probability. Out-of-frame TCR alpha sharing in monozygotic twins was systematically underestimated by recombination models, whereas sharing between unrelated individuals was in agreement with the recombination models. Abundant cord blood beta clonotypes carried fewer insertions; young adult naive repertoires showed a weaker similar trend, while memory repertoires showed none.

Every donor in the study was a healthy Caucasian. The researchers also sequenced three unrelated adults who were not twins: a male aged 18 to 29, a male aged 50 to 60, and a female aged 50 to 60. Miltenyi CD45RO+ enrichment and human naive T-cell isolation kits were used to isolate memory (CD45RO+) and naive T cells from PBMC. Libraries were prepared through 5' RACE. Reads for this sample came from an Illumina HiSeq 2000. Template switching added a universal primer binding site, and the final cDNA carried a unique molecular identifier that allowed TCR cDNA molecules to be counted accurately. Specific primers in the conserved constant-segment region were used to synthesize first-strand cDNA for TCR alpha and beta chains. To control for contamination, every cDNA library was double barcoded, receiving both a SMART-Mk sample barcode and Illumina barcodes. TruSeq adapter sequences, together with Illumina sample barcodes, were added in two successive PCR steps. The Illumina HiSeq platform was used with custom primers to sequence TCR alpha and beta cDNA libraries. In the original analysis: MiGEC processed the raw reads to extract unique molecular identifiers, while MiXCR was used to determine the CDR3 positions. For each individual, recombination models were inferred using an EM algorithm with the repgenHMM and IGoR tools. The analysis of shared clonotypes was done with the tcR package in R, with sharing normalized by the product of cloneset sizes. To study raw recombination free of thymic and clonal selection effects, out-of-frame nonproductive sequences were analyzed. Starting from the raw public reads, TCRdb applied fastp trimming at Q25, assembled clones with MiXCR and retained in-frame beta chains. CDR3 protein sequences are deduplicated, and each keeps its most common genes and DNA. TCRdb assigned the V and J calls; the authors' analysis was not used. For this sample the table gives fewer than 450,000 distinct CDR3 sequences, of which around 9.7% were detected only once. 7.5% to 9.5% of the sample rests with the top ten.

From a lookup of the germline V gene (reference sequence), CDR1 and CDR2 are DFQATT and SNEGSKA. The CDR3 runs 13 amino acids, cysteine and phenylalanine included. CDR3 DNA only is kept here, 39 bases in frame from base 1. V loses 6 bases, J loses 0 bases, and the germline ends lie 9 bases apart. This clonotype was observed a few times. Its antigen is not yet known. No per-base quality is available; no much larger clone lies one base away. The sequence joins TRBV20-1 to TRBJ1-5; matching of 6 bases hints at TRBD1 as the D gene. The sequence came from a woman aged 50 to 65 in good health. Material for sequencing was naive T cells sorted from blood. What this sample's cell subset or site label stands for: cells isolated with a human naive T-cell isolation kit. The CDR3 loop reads CSAADSSNQPQHF. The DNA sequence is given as TGCAGTGCAGCGGACAGTAGCAATCAGCCCCAGCATTTT.